This is a list of T cell receptor beta chains from one sample in a study of T cell responses to AZD1222 COVID-19 vaccine. Data came from immunoSEQ multiplex PCR; TCRdb stores just in-frame clones and leaves some out. The data hold some 150,000 clones, with 90% to 95% observed a single time. This specimen was peripheral blood, taken on day 0 of AZD1222 vaccination. The receptors shown here come from an adult in good health. The CDR3 runs from the conserved cysteine through the conserved F or W. The order of the fields is J gene, V gene, D gene, clone size, CDR3 DNA, CDR3 protein. A D gene is named only where the DNA matches it firmly. Expanded clones get a size class; other rows say once, few or many, or leave the size out.

>TRBJ2-1|TRBV19|TRBD2|.
TGTGCCAGTAGCCTAAACCTACTAGCGCTTGCCTACAATGAGCAGTTCTTC
CASSLNLLALAYNEQFF
>TRBJ1-1|TRBV18|.|.
TGTGCCAGCTCACCTGGGGCAGGAGGAATCACTGAAGCTTTCTTT
CASSPGAGGITEAFF
>TRBJ1-5|TRBV4-1|.|.
TGCGCCAGCAGCCAAGATTCGGGACAGCCCCAGCATTTT
CASSQDSGQPQHF
>TRBJ1-2|TRBV20-1|TRBD1|.
TGCAGTGCTGGGACAGGGAATGGCTACACCTTC
CSAGTGNGYTF
>TRBJ2-7|TRBV7-9|.|.
TGTGCCAGCGGCGGGCCCTACGAGCAGTACTTC
CASGGPYEQYF
>TRBJ2-7|TRBV29-1|TRBD1|.
TGCAGCGTTGAAGATCCGGACAGGGGAAGCTCCTACGAGCAGTACTTC
CSVEDPDRGSSYEQYF
>TRBJ2-1|TRBV5-4|TRBD2|.
TGTGCCAGCAGCTCTCAAATTGGGGGGGACAATGAGCAGTTCTTC
CASSSQIGGDNEQFF
>TRBJ2-1|TRBV9|TRBD2|.
TGTGCCAGCAGCGCTTCCTTTGGACTAGCGTCAGAATGGGAGCAGTTCTTC
CASSASFGLASEWEQFF
>TRBJ1-2|TRBV6-5|TRBD1|.
TGTGCCAGCAGTTACGGGGGACAGGGAAGCTATGGCTACACCTTC
CASSYGGQGSYGYTF
>TRBJ2-1|TRBV6-2/TRBV6-3|TRBD2|few
TGTGCCATCAGCGGGACTAGCGAGTACAATGAGCAGTTCTTC
CAISGTSEYNEQFF
>TRBJ1-2|TRBV4-2|.|.
TGTGCCAGCAGCCAAGCTAGCCTAGTTGACTACACCTTC
CASSQASLVDYTF
>TRBJ1-3|TRBV28|.|.
TGTGCCAGCAGTTTATCGGGGGATCGAAACACCATATATTTT
CASSLSGDRNTIYF
>TRBJ1-6|TRBV9|TRBD1|.
TGTGCCAGCAGCGGGGACAGGGTACGATCACCCCTCCACTTT
CASSGDRVRSPLHF
>TRBJ1-1|TRBV5-1|.|.
TGCGCCAGCAGCTTGGAAGAGAACACTGAAGCTTTCTTT
CASSLEENTEAFF
>TRBJ2-7|TRBV7-8|.|once
TGTGCCAGCAGCTCTCAGGGTTATGAGGCCTACGAGCAGTACTTC
CASSSQGYEAYEQYF
>TRBJ1-3|TRBV10-3|.|.
TGTGCCATCAGTGAGCCCGGAGACTCTGGAAACACCATATATTTT
CAISEPGDSGNTIYF
>TRBJ1-3|TRBV12-3/TRBV12-4|.|.
TGTGCCAGCAGTTTAGAGTCTGGAAACACCATATATTTT
CASSLESGNTIYF
>TRBJ1-4|TRBV19|TRBD1|.
TGTGCCAGTAGTGTGACAGGGGGCGCGGAAAAACTGTTTTTT
CASSVTGGAEKLFF
>TRBJ1-3|TRBV15|.|.
TGTGCCACCAGCAGCAAAAAATGGACACGGAAAAGCTCTGGAAACACCATATATTTT
CATSSKKWTRKSSGNTIYF
>TRBJ2-5|TRBV30|.|once
TGTGCCTGGAGTGTACTAACCGGGGTTAACTTC
CAWSVLTGVNF
>TRBJ2-3|TRBV27|.|.
TGTGCCAGCAGTTTATCCGGCCCCCGAGGGCACGGTGACACAGATACGCAGTATTTT
CASSLSGPRGHGDTDTQYF
>TRBJ2-5|TRBV6-1|.|.
TGTGCCAGCAGTGACCCAGGAGACCAAGAGACCCAGTACTTC
CASSDPGDQETQYF
>TRBJ1-4|TRBV18|TRBD1|.
TGTGCCAGCTCACCACCGACCGGGACAGGGAACCAAAAACTGTTTTTT
CASSPPTGTGNQKLFF
>TRBJ1-2|TRBV4-1|.|.
TGCGCCAGCAGCCAAGAAATAAGGGGTTTCGACTATGGCTACACCTTC
CASSQEIRGFDYGYTF
>TRBJ1-3|TRBV2|.|.
TGTGCCACCCGGACAGCGGCGCTGGACACCATATATTTT
CATRTAALDTIYF
>TRBJ1-5|TRBV19|.|once
TGTGCCAGTGCTAAAAGGGAGTCCCAGCATTTT
CASAKRESQHF
>TRBJ2-7|TRBV4-3|.|.
TGCGCCAGCAGCCCTCTGCAGGGCTACGAGCAGTACTTC
CASSPLQGYEQYF
>TRBJ2-3|TRBV19|.|.
TGTGCCAGCCGGTTAGCGGTTTACACAGATACGCAGTATTTT
CASRLAVYTDTQYF
>TRBJ2-7|TRBV27|.|once
TGTGCCAGCAGTTTACAGGGGCAGTACGAGCAGTACTTC
CASSLQGQYEQYF
>TRBJ2-7|TRBV19|.|.
TGTGCCAGTAGTAGTGCAGGGAGGAACGAGCAGTACTTC
CASSSAGRNEQYF
>TRBJ2-3|TRBV4-2|TRBD2|.
TGTGCCAGCAGCCAAGATGATCGGGAGGGCCCCTTGGATACGCAGTATTTT
CASSQDDREGPLDTQYF
>TRBJ1-1|TRBV5-1|TRBD1|.
TGCGCCAGCAGCATAAACAGGGGTGGCACTGAAGCTTTCTTT
CASSINRGGTEAFF
>TRBJ2-4|TRBV7-9|TRBD1|.
TGTGCCAGCAGCCTGGACAGGCCTAAAAACATTCAGTACTTC
CASSLDRPKNIQYF
>TRBJ1-6|TRBV15|.|.
TGTGCCACCAGCACACCTTCCAATTCACCCCTCCACTTT
CATSTPSNSPLHF
>TRBJ2-7|TRBV28|TRBD1|.
TGTGCCAGCAGTTTAGTGGGACAGGGGGCCTACGAGCAGTACTTC
CASSLVGQGAYEQYF
>TRBJ2-6|TRBV5-4|TRBD2|.
TGTGCCAGCAGCTCCAAGCGGGGGGCTCTTGCTGGGGCCAACGTCCTGACTTTC
CASSSKRGALAGANVLTF
>TRBJ1-2|TRBV4-1|.|.
TGCGCCAGCAGCCAAGTACGAGGCGCTTTTAGCAGCTACACCTTC
CASSQVRGAFSSYTF
>TRBJ1-4|TRBV5-1|.|.
TGCGCCAGCGCGCCGGGCGAGGTATATGAAAAACTGTTTTTT
CASAPGEVYEKLFF
>TRBJ1-4|TRBV7-8|.|few
TGTGCCAGCAGCTTAGGGTTACAGAAAGAACTGTTTTTT
CASSLGLQKELFF
>TRBJ1-5|TRBV6-4|.|.
TGTGCCAGCAGTGAGGAGGGTTCCAACAATCAGCCCCAGCATTTT
CASSEEGSNNQPQHF
>TRBJ2-7|TRBV6-5|TRBD2|.
TGTGCCAGCACTTTGACTAGCGTCCCCTACGAGCAGTACTTC
CASTLTSVPYEQYF
>TRBJ2-2|TRBV18|TRBD2|.
TGTGCCAGCTCGCAAGCAACTAGCGGGGGCCACACCGGGGAGCTGTTTTTT
CASSQATSGGHTGELFF
>TRBJ1-1|TRBV4-2|.|.
TGTGCCAGCAGCCCCCCGGACACTGAAGCTTTCTTT
CASSPPDTEAFF
>TRBJ2-6|TRBV4-3|.|.
TGCGCCAGCAGCCATACCACCGGGACGGGCAGCTCTGGGGCCAACGTCCTGACTTTC
CASSHTTGTGSSGANVLTF
>TRBJ1-6|TRBV7-8|.|.
TGTGCCAGCAGCTTAGGAGGAGGGGCTTCACCCCTCCACTTT
CASSLGGGASPLHF
>TRBJ2-7|TRBV12-2|.|once
TGTGCAAGTCGCTTAGGGACGGGGCCCGACTTCCAATCCTACGAGCAGTACTTC
CASRLGTGPDFQSYEQYF
>TRBJ1-2|TRBV7-2|.|.
TGTGCCAGCAGCTCGGGGGTGAACTATGGCTACACCTTC
CASSSGVNYGYTF
>TRBJ1-1|TRBV19|.|.
TGTGCCAGTAGTATAGCGTGGGGACCGGGGGCTTTCTTT
CASSIAWGPGAFF
>TRBJ1-1|TRBV7-2|.|.
TGTGCCAGCAGCTTATACGCAGGGAAGAACACTGAAGCTTTCTTT
CASSLYAGKNTEAFF
>TRBJ1-1|TRBV30|.|.
TGTGCCTGGAGGAAACAGGTCCTTACTGAAGCTTTCTTT
CAWRKQVLTEAFF
>TRBJ2-2|TRBV6-2/TRBV6-3|.|.
TGTGCCAGCAGTTACTTGAACACCGGGGAGCTGTTTTTT
CASSYLNTGELFF
>TRBJ2-1|TRBV5-1|TRBD2|once
TGCGCCAGCAGCAACGGACTAGCTGTACTAAGCTCCTACAATGAGCAGTTCTTC
CASSNGLAVLSSYNEQFF
>TRBJ2-2|TRBV6-2/TRBV6-3|TRBD2|.
TGTGCCAGCAGTTTGGGCCGACTAGCGGGGGCCACCGGGGAGCTGTTTTTT
CASSLGRLAGATGELFF
>TRBJ1-2|TRBV7-9|.|.
TGTGCCAGCTGGGATAGTGGGGCACCTTCATTGGTGTACACCTTC
CASWDSGAPSLVYTF
>TRBJ1-1|TRBV11-1|.|.
TGTGCCAGCAGCTTAGCAATGGGGCGAGTTGAGTTCTTT
CASSLAMGRVEFF